The 16 T cell receptor beta chains reported below all come from one sample, sequenced in a study of shared clonotypes between healthy human individuals. Sequencing was performed with immunoSEQ multiplex PCR; in TCRdb, only in-frame clones are kept and a portion is missing. The sample has approximately 2,000,000 clones; roughly 90% are singletons. Sample: naive CD4+ T cells from PBMCs. Subset in this sample: CD45RA+ positively selected. The receptors here all came from a man younger than 30 in good health. Some clones in this sample may be carry-over from other donors' samples.

This sequence joins TRBV5-1 and TRBJ1-1; 8 nucleotides align to TRBD1. V shed 4 bases, J shed 8 bases, and the junction held 13 bases outside the gene matches. The CDR3 length is 15 residues. Germline V gene data show CDR1 as SGHRS and CDR2 as YFSETQ. CDR3 in DNA: TGCGCCAGCAGCGGACCCAGGGGGCCCTATGTGGAAGCTTTCTTT. Its protein is CASSGPRGPYVEAFF.

The rearrangement uses TRBV19 and TRBJ2-7, with 7 positions matching TRBD1. The CDR3 is made up of 15 amino acids. Germline V CDR1 and CDR2: LNHDA, SQIVND (reference sequence). The J segment lost 4 bases and the V segment lost 0 bases, leaving 6 bases of the junction unmatched. CDR3 bases: TGTGCCAGTAGTATAGAGAAGGGGGCTATTTACGAGCAGTACTTC. This encodes CASSIEKGAIYEQYF.

In the case of this clone: This sample includes further DNA sequences coding for the same CDR3. J is TRBJ2-1 and V is TRBV18; unclear D gene. Germline V gene data show CDR1 as KGHSH and CDR2 as LQKENI. With 3 bases removed from V and 0 bases from J, the gap between germline ends came to 9 bases. This CDR3 is 15 amino acids long. The CDR3 reads CASSPDQSSYNEQFF. The CDR3 bases are TGTGCCAGCTCACCGGACCAAAGCTCCTACAATGAGCAGTTCTTC. Variable domain in full (rest from reference TRBV18 and TRBJ2-1): NAGVMQNPRHLVRRRGQEARLRCSPMKGHSHVYWYRQLPEEGLKFMVYLQKENIIDESGMPKERFSAEFPKEGPSILRIQQVVRGDSAAYFCASSPDQSSYNEQFFGPGTRLTVL.

This clone was picked up one time. This rearrangement joins TRBV28 to TRBJ1-4; 10 bases match TRBD1. The CDR3 spans 13 residues. Per the germline V gene, CDR1 is MDHEN and CDR2 is SYDVKM. V lost 5 bases to trimming and J lost 8 bases; unmatched junction nucleotides: 2. The CDR3 DNA follows: TGTGCCAGCAGTAGGGGACAGGGGGAAAAACTGTTTTTT. This sequence encodes CASSRGQGEKLFF. The entire variable domain, with the rest obtained from reference TRBV28 and TRBJ1-4, is as follows: DVKVTQSSRYLVKRTGEKVFLECVQDMDHENMFWYRQDPGLGLRLIYFSYDVKMKEKGDIPEGYSVSREKKERFSLILESASTNQTSMYLCASSRGQGEKLFFGSGTQLSVL.

With regard to this clone: Other nucleotide sequences from this sample produce the same CDR3. V usage is TRBV11-2 and J usage is TRBJ2-7, with D maybe TRBD2 (5 bases). V dropped 5 bases and J dropped 0 bases, with 11 bases sitting between them. Per germline, CDR1 SGHAT and CDR2 FQNNGV. CDR3 length equals 14 residues. The CDR3 nucleotides read TGTGCCAGCAGCCCCCCGGGGTCCTCCTACGAGCAGTACTTC. It is translated as CASSPPGSSYEQYF. Full variable domain (rest looked up from reference TRBV11-2 and TRBJ2-7): EAGVAQSPRYKIIEKRQSVAFWCNPISGHATLYWYQQILGQGPKLLIQFQNNGVVDDSQLPKDRFSAERLKGVDSTLKIQPAKLEDSAVYLCASSPPGSSYEQYFGPGTRLTVT.

The chain employs TRBV7-3 and TRBJ1-5, with TRBD1 matching 9 bases. J lost 2 bases, V lost 3 bases, and 2 bases had no gene match. Germline assignment: CDR1 SGHTA and CDR2 FQGTGA. This CDR3 is 15 amino acids long. The CDR3 bases are TGTGCCAGCAGCTTGACAGGGGGTCGCAATCAGCCCCAGCATTTT. It is translated as CASSLTGGRNQPQHF.

This chain joins TRBV6-5 and TRBJ2-1; D gene ambiguous. The CDR3 loop spans 11 amino acids. Germline V gives CDR1 MNHEY, CDR2 SVGAGI. The germline V and J ends were trimmed by 4 bases and 11 bases, with 9 bases remaining between them. The CDR3 DNA sequence: TGTGCCAGCAGTTGGTCGTTTCAGCAGTTCTTC. It codes for CASSWSFQQFF.

The chain is built from TRBV7-2 and TRBJ2-5, with TRBD2 identical over 13 bases. Unmatched junction bases numbered 2, after V lost 2 bases and J lost 5 bases. The CDR3 spans 15 residues. Looked up from germline, CDR1 is SGHTA and CDR2 is FQGNSA. DNA for the CDR3: TGTGCCAGCAGCTTAACTAGCGGGAGGGCGGAGACCCAGTACTTC. Its translation is CASSLTSGRAETQYF.

In regard to this clone: The same CDR3 can be traced to other DNA sequences in this sample. The gene calls are TRBV6-6 and TRBJ2-7, with 10 nucleotides matching TRBD1. The CDR3 runs to 15 residues. Germline CDR1 and CDR2: MNHNY and SVGAGI (reference sequence). V lost 0 bases, J lost 3 bases, and 2 bases stayed unmatched. CDR3 in amino acids: CASSYSGQGFYEQYF. The CDR3 DNA reads as TGTGCCAGCAGTTACTCGGGACAGGGGTTCTACGAGCAGTACTTC.

This sequence joins TRBV18 and TRBJ1-1; a possible D gene is TRBD1 (6 bases). The germline V gene has CDR1 KGHSH and CDR2 LQKENI. V dropped 3 bases and J dropped 0 bases, with 14 bases sitting between them. This CDR3 region has 16 residues. The CDR3 DNA reads TGTGCCAGCTCACCGGGACTGGGGGCGATGAACACTGAAGCTTTCTTT. Its translation is CASSPGLGAMNTEAFF. The whole variable domain, remainder taken from reference TRBV18 and TRBJ1-1, is NAGVMQNPRHLVRRRGQEARLRCSPMKGHSHVYWYRQLPEEGLKFMVYLQKENIIDESGMPKERFSAEFPKEGPSILRIQQVVRGDSAAYFCASSPGLGAMNTEAFFGQGTRLTVV.

The V gene is TRBV28, the J gene TRBJ2-1; D ambiguous. V lost 5 bases, J lost 0 bases, and 11 bases lay in between. The CDR3 loop spans 15 amino acids. In germline, CDR1 is MDHEN, CDR2 SYDVKM. CDR3 protein: CASSLPRNSYNEQFF. CDR3 bases: TGTGCCAGCAGTCTCCCGCGGAACTCCTACAATGAGCAGTTCTTC.

J is TRBJ1-3 and V is TRBV7-8; D call uncertain. The germline gives CDR1 SGHVS, CDR2 FQNEAQ. Deletions cut 4 bases from V and 8 bases from J, with 18 bases between. This CDR3 is built from 15 residues. CDR3 residues: CASSSSRTGKDTIYF. DNA of the CDR3: TGTGCCAGCAGCTCAAGCCGGACGGGGAAGGACACCATATATTTT.

The chain carries TRBV18 and TRBJ1-3, with 8 bases matching TRBD1. The CDR3 covers 15 residues. The V gene end was trimmed by 2 bases and the J gene end by 2 bases; junction bases not matched to a gene: 2. The germline V gene encodes CDR1 KGHSH and CDR2 LQKENI. The CDR3, as DNA: TGTGCCAGCTCACCAACGACAGGGGCTGGAAACACCATATATTTT. Amino acid sequence: CASSPTTGAGNTIYF.

The chain employs TRBV27 and TRBJ2-7, with D possibly matching TRBD1 (6 bases). Trimming took 5 bases from V and 2 from J, leaving 16 bases between them. This CDR3 is 15 amino acids long. CDR1 is MNHEY and CDR2 is SMNVEV in the germline V gene (reference sequence). The CDR3 DNA reads TGTGCCAGCAGTCGAATAGGGACATCCCCCTACGAGCAGTACTTC. The encoded protein is CASSRIGTSPYEQYF.

The chain uses TRBV29-1 and TRBJ2-7; a weak D match, TRBD2 (6 bases). Germline V gives CDR1 SQVTM, CDR2 ANQGSEA. V was shortened by 4 bases and J by 4 bases, with 14 bases between the two germline ends. The CDR3 sequence is 13 residues long. The CDR3 here is CSVGRARGYEQYF. The CDR3 DNA reads TGCAGCGTTGGGAGGGCCAGAGGATACGAGCAGTACTTC.

A word on this clone: The same CDR3 can be traced to other DNA sequences in this sample. The rearrangement links TRBV6-5 to TRBJ1-1; TRBD1 might be the D (6 bases). The CDR3 loop spans 14 amino acids. Germline V gene sequence: CDR1 MNHEY, CDR2 SVGAGI. The V gene lost 0 bases and the J gene lost 4 bases, with 9 bases spanning the gap. The DNA of the CDR3 is TGTGCCAGCAGTTACTCCGGGGGCGGCACTGAAGCTTTCTTT. Its protein product is CASSYSGGGTEAFF.